This entry features one T cell receptor beta chain sequence. Its specificity is not known. CDR3 length: 16 amino acids. The ends were cut back, 1 base at V and 6 bases at J, with 19 bases in the middle. Germline V gene lookup returns CDR1 SGHTA and CDR2 FQGNSA. The data were taken from a study of T cell repertoires in cytomegalovirus infection. As for the study in general: Recently identified HLA-C-restricted CMV epitopes were used, and well-studied HLA-B-restricted CMV epitopes were used as well.

Study conclusions and caveats: HLA-C-restricted CMV-specific TCR beta clonotypes prevailed in the ex vivo response.

TCRdb re-derived calls from the reads in MiXCR, one entry per CDR3 protein. Of approximately 590,000 distinct CDR3 sequences listed, roughly 42% are singletons. V and J are TRBV7-2 and TRBJ2-7; TRBD2 is a possible D gene (6 bases). The receptor was isolated from a human donor in good health (CMV status not recorded). Some clones in this sample may be carry-over from other donors' samples. This material consisted of cultured PBMCs, taken from culture after CMV antigen stimulation. DNA for the CDR3: TGTGCCAGCAGCTTAGGGGGGGACTCCGCAGCTGGCGAGCAGTACTTC. Its translation: CASSLGGDSAAGEQYF. Full variable domain (outside the CDR3, taken from reference TRBV7-2 and TRBJ2-7): GAGVSQSPSNKVTEKGKDVELRCDPISGHTALYWYRQSLGQGLEFLIYFQGNSAPDKSGLPSDRFSAERTGGSVSTLTIQRTQQEDSAVYLCASSLGGDSAAGEQYFGPGTRLTVT.